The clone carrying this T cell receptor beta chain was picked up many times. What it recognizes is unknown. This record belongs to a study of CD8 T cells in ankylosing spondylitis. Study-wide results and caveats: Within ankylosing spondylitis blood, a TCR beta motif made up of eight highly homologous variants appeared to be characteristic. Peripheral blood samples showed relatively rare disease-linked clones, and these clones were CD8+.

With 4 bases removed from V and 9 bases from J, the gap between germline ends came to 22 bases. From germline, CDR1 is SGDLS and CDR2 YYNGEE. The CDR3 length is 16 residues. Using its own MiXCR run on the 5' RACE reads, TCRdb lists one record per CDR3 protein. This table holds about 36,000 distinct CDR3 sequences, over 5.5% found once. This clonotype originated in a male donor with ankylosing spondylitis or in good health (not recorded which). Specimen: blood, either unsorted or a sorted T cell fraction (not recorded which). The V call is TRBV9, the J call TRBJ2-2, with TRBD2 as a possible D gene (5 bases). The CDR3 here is CASSPSPRRGSWELFF. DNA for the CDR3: TGTGCCAGCAGCCCTTCGCCCAGACGAGGGAGTTGGGAGCTGTTTTTT. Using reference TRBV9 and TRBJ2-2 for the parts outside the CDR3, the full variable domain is DSGVTQTPKHLITATGQRVTLRCSPRSGDLSVYWYQQSLDQGLQFLIQYYNGEERAKGNILERFSAQQFPDLHSELNLSSLELGDSALYFCASSPSPRRGSWELFFGEGSRLTVL.